The 15 T cell receptor beta chains given below trace back to one sample, sequenced in a study of Tregs in tolerant kidney transplant recipients. TCRdb's table, derived via immunoSEQ multiplex PCR, lists solely in-frame clones and lacks some. The data hold 85,000 to 95,000 clones, with approximately 92% observed a single time. Sample: CD8+ T cells from blood. The receptors come from a human donor in good health.

The V call is TRBV6-5, the J call TRBJ2-1; D is undetermined. Trimming took 0 bases from V and 4 from J, leaving 4 bases between them. Germline CDR1 reads MNHEY; CDR2 reads SVGAGI. This CDR3 contains 13 residues. CDR3 nucleotides: TGTGCCAGCAGTTACTCTTGGTACAATGAGCAGTTCTTC. This gives the protein CASSYSWYNEQFF.

The V gene is TRBV7-8, the J gene TRBJ1-2; weak D call: TRBD1 (5 bases). The CDR3 has 13 amino acids. The V gene lost 4 bases and the J gene lost 6 bases, with 12 bases spanning the gap. CDR1 SGHVS and CDR2 FQNEAQ come from the germline V gene. This CDR3 is CASSSLGTNGYTF. The DNA for the CDR3 is TGTGCCAGCAGCTCCCTGGGGACTAATGGCTACACCTTC.

The CDR3 here is CASSLSVTGYEQYF. In nucleotides, the CDR3 is TGTGCCAGCAGTTTGTCAGTGACAGGCTACGAGCAGTACTTC. This chain links TRBV27 with TRBJ2-7, with D tentatively TRBD1 (6 bases). The germline gives CDR1 MNHEY, CDR2 SMNVEV (reference sequence). V lost 3 bases and J 3 bases, leaving 12 bases between the germline ends. There are 14 residues in the CDR3.

Only one count was recorded for this clone. V gene TRBV28 combines with J gene TRBJ2-3; maybe TRBD1 (5 bases). Germline V CDR1 and CDR2: MDHEN, SYDVKM. The V end was cut by 4 bases, the J end by 4 bases, with 24 bases between. This CDR3 has 18 residues. The CDR3 loop is CASSSSQMDTNDADTQYF. The CDR3, as DNA: TGTGCCAGCAGTTCATCGCAAATGGACACAAACGACGCAGATACGCAGTATTTT.

This clone is a singleton in its sample. This rearrangement joins TRBV7-3 to TRBJ2-1; D is unclear. CDR1 is SGHTA and CDR2 is FQGTGA in the germline V gene. The V and J ends lost 1 base and 1 base respectively, with 11 bases between them. The CDR3 contains 16 residues. In DNA form, the CDR3 reads TGTGCCAGCAGCTTAAACCTCCTGGGTTCCTACAATGAGCAGTTCTTC. Translated: CASSLNLLGSYNEQFF.

The chain employs TRBV30 and TRBJ2-7; TRBD1 might be the D (6 bases). The CDR3 is made up of 14 amino acids. Germline CDR1 is GTSNPN and CDR2 is SVGIG (reference sequence). V lost 1 base and J lost 2, with 12 bases in between. The CDR3 DNA is TGTGCCTGGAGTGAACTCGACAGGACCTACGAGCAGTACTTC. It is translated as CAWSELDRTYEQYF.

The rearrangement uses TRBV7-6 and TRBJ2-3; TRBD2 agrees at 16 bases. The CDR3 consists of 18 residues. CDR1 and CDR2 (germline): SGHVS, FNYEAQ. V trimming: 5 bases; J trimming: 4 bases; junction bases outside the gene matches: 9. In DNA, the CDR3 is TGTGCCAGCAGCCCGGGACTAGCGGGGGGGGCTCTCTCAGATACGCAGTATTTT. Translation: CASSPGLAGGALSDTQYF. The full variable domain, with the rest looked up from reference TRBV7-6 and TRBJ2-3, is GAGVSQSPRYKVTKRGQDVALRCDPISGHVSLYWYRQALGQGPEFLTYFNYEAQQDKSGLPNDRFSAERPEGSISTLTIQRTEQRDSAMYRCASSPGLAGGALSDTQYFGPGTRLTVL.

This chain uses TRBV19 with TRBJ2-7; D is undetermined. Deletions cut 4 bases from V and 0 bases from J, with 7 bases between. The CDR3 is 13 residues long. Germline-derived CDR1 and CDR2 are LNHDA and SQIVND (reference sequence). For the CDR3, the DNA is TGTGCCAGTAGTAGCGGCATCTCCTACGAGCAGTACTTC. This encodes CASSSGISYEQYF.

This chain's CDR3 is CASSVEAQGNYEQYF. The CDR3 DNA reads TGTGCCAGCAGCGTAGAAGCACAGGGGAACTACGAGCAGTACTTC. J is TRBJ2-5 and V is TRBV9; 7 nucleotides line up with TRBD1. TRBJ2-7 matches the DNA end more closely, so the J call is doubtful. Germline CDR1 is SGDLS and CDR2 is YYNGEE. This CDR3 comprises 15 residues.

This chain connects TRBV9 to TRBJ2-7; 8 bases are a match to TRBD2. The CDR3 has 15 residues. The V and J ends lost 4 bases and 2 bases, in that order; junction bases with no gene match: 8. CDR1 SGDLS and CDR2 YYNGEE come from the germline V gene. Here the CDR3 DNA reads TGTGCCAGCAGCTTAAGCGGGAGCCCCACCTACGAGCAGTACTTC. It specifies CASSLSGSPTYEQYF.

CDR3 nucleotide sequence: TGCGCCAGCAGTCGCGGGACAGGGGACCACGAGCAGTACTTC. Amino acids: CASSRGTGDHEQYF. The chain recombines TRBV4-1 with TRBJ2-7; 10 positions agree with TRBD1. Germline V gene data show CDR1 as MGHRA and CDR2 as YSYEKL. The CDR3 is made up of 14 amino acids. V lost 6 bases and J lost 5; bases outside the gene matches: 7.

The chain has TRBV30 and TRBJ2-1; TRBD1 matches at 9 bases. From germline, CDR1 is GTSNPN and CDR2 SVGIG (reference sequence). After removal of 2 bases from V and 1 base from J, the junction contained 6 bases not matched to a gene. CDR3 length equals 16 residues. The CDR3 DNA reads as TGTGCCTGGAGTCTGGACAGGGGTCCTTCCTACAATGAGCAGTTCTTC. Translating it yields CAWSLDRGPSYNEQFF.

This chain connects TRBV27 to TRBJ2-3; the D is unclear. The germline gives CDR1 MNHEY, CDR2 SMNVEV (reference sequence). The V end was cut by 3 bases, the J end by 0 bases, with 13 bases between. The CDR3 runs to 16 residues. The CDR3 DNA reads as TGTGCCAGCAGTTTCATATCCGGCATTAGCACAGATACGCAGTATTTT. Translation: CASSFISGISTDTQYF.

This sequence joins TRBV9 and TRBJ2-5, with 12 bases aligning to TRBD2. This CDR3 spans 13 amino acids. The trim removed 1 base at V and 9 bases at J, leaving 1 base unmatched. Germline V CDR1 and CDR2: SGDLS, YYNGEE. DNA for the CDR3: TGTGCCAGCAGCGTATCTAGCGGGAGGGCCCAGTACTTC. This codes for CASSVSSGRAQYF.

This sequence joins TRBV7-2 and TRBJ1-3; 11 bases are shared with TRBD1. J lost 7 bases, V lost 5 bases, and 7 bases had no gene match. Germline V CDR1 and CDR2: SGHTA, FQGNSA. The CDR3 is made up of 15 amino acids. In nucleotides, the CDR3 is TGTGCCAGCAGCACATGGACAGGGGGCCGGAACACCATATATTTT. Its translation is CASSTWTGGRNTIYF. The variable domain in full, with the rest retrieved from reference TRBV7-2 and TRBJ1-3, is GAGVSQSPSNKVTEKGKDVELRCDPISGHTALYWYRQSLGQGLEFLIYFQGNSAPDKSGLPSDRFSAERTGGSVSTLTIQRTQQEDSAVYLCASSTWTGGRNTIYFGEGSWLTVV.